These 17 T cell receptor beta chains were sequenced from one sample in a study of T cells in women clearing cervical HPV infection. Clones were sequenced by immunoSEQ multiplex PCR, and TCRdb holds only the in-frame ones, with some missing. The clone table shows about 15,000 clones, with the ten largest holding around 11%. Input material: blood buffy coat. These receptor sequences come from a woman between 18 and 75 years old with a cervical HPV16 infection that either progressed to CIN3+ or cleared (not recorded which).

About this clone: Read sequence stops 3 residues before the CDR3 end, and the germline J gene provides the missing end. The rearrangement joins TRBV5-1 to TRBJ2-1, with 7 bases matching TRBD2. The CDR3 contains 15 residues. The germline V gene encodes CDR1 SGHRS and CDR2 YFSETQ. Unmatched junction bases numbered 8, after V lost 4 bases and J lost 4 bases. CDR3 bases read: TGCGCCAGCAGCCTCAGTCCAGCGGGATACAATGAG. As protein: CASSLSPAGYNE. The whole CDR3 reads CASSLSPAGYNEQFF.

The chain's CDR3 is CSVGAPSTNGYTF. The sequenced part of the CDR3 DNA is TGCAGTGTGGGGGCCCCCTCGACCAATGGC. The chain couples TRBV20-1 to TRBJ1-2; D may be TRBD1 (6 bases). The sequenced fragment ends 3 residues before the CDR3 boundary, so the rest is inferred from the germline J gene. Trimming removed 7 bases at V and 6 bases at J, with 18 bases between. CDR1 is DFQATT and CDR2 is SNEGSKA in the germline V gene (reference sequence). This CDR3 region has 13 residues.

A word on this clone: Read data end 3 residues before the CDR3 end; the end is taken from the germline J gene. The gene calls are TRBV4-2 and TRBJ2-6; maybe TRBD1 (7 bases). This CDR3 is built from 15 residues. From germline, CDR1 is LGHNA and CDR2 YNFKEQ. The sequenced part of the CDR3 DNA is TGTGCCAGCAGCCAAGGCGGGACAGCTAATTCACTC. Its translation is CASSQGGTANSL. The full CDR3 reads CASSQGGTANSLLTF.

On this clone itself: The CDR3 end is not reached by the read, which stops 3 residues before it; the germline J gene fills it in. The chain uses TRBV6-1 and TRBJ1-5; D is undetermined. This CDR3 comprises 14 residues. Trimming removed 0 bases from V and 5 bases from J, with 8 bases in between. Germline V gene lookup returns CDR1 MNHNS and CDR2 SASEGT. Here the CDR3 reads CASSEARDYQPQHF. The sequenced part of the CDR3 DNA is TGTGCCAGCAGTGAAGCGCGAGATTATCAGCCC.

About this clone: The sequenced fragment ends 3 residues before the CDR3 boundary, so the rest is inferred from the germline J gene. This chain connects TRBV12-5 to TRBJ2-7, with 11 bases aligning to TRBD1. Trimming removed 5 bases from V and 4 bases from J; junction bases left unmatched: 4. CDR1 LGHNT and CDR2 FRNRAP come from the germline V gene. The CDR3 consists of 14 residues. The CDR3 sequence: CASGPGTGGYEQYF. Partial CDR3 DNA: TGTGCTAGTGGTCCAGGGACAGGGGGATACGAG.

Concerning this clone: Sequencing ends 3 residues short of the CDR3 end; the germline J gene provides the rest. The rearrangement links TRBV7-6 to TRBJ2-7; D unresolved. This CDR3 spans 13 amino acids. The germline CDR1 and CDR2 sequences are SGHVS and FNYEAQ. V was cut by 0 bases and J by 2 bases, with 5 bases left in between. CDR3 loop: CASSLAGPYEQYF. The part of the CDR3 DNA that was read is TGTGCCAGCAGCTTAGCGGGCCCCTACGAG.

Note on this clone: The CDR3 end is not reached by the read, which stops 3 residues before it; the germline J gene fills it in. The genes are TRBV28 and TRBJ2-1; D gene uncertain. Germline V CDR1 and CDR2: MDHEN, SYDVKM. The CDR3 runs to 14 residues. Between the trimmed V and J ends, which lost 5 bases and 4 bases, there was a span of 12 bases. The sequenced part of the CDR3 DNA is TGTGCCAGCAGTAAAGGTCCCGTGTACAATGAG. Amino acids: CASSKGPVYNE. In full, the CDR3 reads CASSKGPVYNEQFF.

With regard to this clone: The read comes to an end 3 residues before the CDR3 does, leaving the germline J gene to fill in the end. The rearrangement uses TRBV4-2 and TRBJ1-4; D is uncertain. Germline V lookup: CDR1 LGHNA, CDR2 YNFKEQ. The CDR3 sequence is 12 residues long. The V and J ends lost 4 bases and 7 bases respectively, with 7 bases between them. The CDR3 loop reads CASSPPSEKLFF. The sequenced CDR3 bases are TGTGCCAGCAGCCCCCCTTCTGAAAAA.

Concerning this clone: The read terminates 3 residues ahead of where the CDR3 ends, so the germline J gene completes it. The chain carries TRBV19 and TRBJ1-2; 7 bases fit TRBD1. CDR1 and CDR2 from the germline V gene are LNHDA and SQIVND (reference sequence). This CDR3 contains 14 residues. The CDR3 protein is CASIPTPGGGGYTF. The CDR3 bases that were read are TGTGCCAGCATCCCCACCCCAGGGGGAGGAGGC.

As for this clone: The observed sequence ends 3 residues before the CDR3 terminus, with the missing tail filled in from the germline J gene. The rearrangement joins TRBV20-1 to TRBJ2-7, with 8 positions matching TRBD2. Germline-derived CDR1 and CDR2 are DFQATT and SNEGSKA (reference sequence). The CDR3 consists of 15 residues. After removal of 1 base from V and 1 base from J, the junction contained 6 bases not matched to a gene. Incomplete CDR3 DNA: TGCAGTGCTAGAGTATTGGGACTAGTGTCCTACGAG. This encodes CSARVLGLVSYE. Given in full, the CDR3 is CSARVLGLVSYEQYF.

This clone registers medium-sized by frequency. The read ends 3 residues early relative to the CDR3; the germline J gene fills the gap. The chain recombines TRBV6-1 with TRBJ2-5; perhaps TRBD1 as D (6 bases). Looked up from germline, CDR1 is MNHNS and CDR2 is SASEGT. This CDR3 is 16 amino acids long. V was clipped by 1 base and J by 6 bases, with 18 bases between them. CDR3 protein: CASSEGGNRVGKTQYF. The CDR3 bases that were read are TGTGCCAGCAGTGAAGGGGGGAACAGGGTGGGAAAGACC.

Remarks on this clone: The read falls 3 residues short of the CDR3 end, and the missing part is taken from the germline J gene. The V gene is TRBV7-9, the J gene TRBJ1-6, with 8 bases fitting TRBD1. The CDR3 is 14 amino acids. After removal of 6 bases from V and 8 bases from J, the junction contained 6 bases not matched to a gene. Germline-derived CDR1 and CDR2 are SEHNR and FQNEAQ (reference sequence). CDR3 amino acids: CASSHTGGDSPLHF. The sequenced CDR3 bases are TGTGCCAGCAGTCATACAGGGGGAGATTCACCC.

As for this clone: The read comes to an end 3 residues before the CDR3 does, leaving the germline J gene to fill in the end. This rearrangement joins TRBV5-6 to TRBJ2-7; 7 bases align to TRBD1. Germline lookup yields CDR1 SGHDT and CDR2 YYEEEE. The CDR3 loop spans 15 amino acids. V gave up 0 bases and J gave up 0 bases; unmatched junction bases: 3. CDR3 DNA (partial): TGTGCCAGCAGCTTGGTCGGACAGGCCTCCTACGAG. Protein product: CASSLVGQASYE. The full-length CDR3 reads as CASSLVGQASYEQYF.

Of note for this clone: The missing CDR3 end, 3 residues past where the read stops, is filled in from the germline J gene. This chain connects TRBV14 to TRBJ1-5; D might be TRBD1 (6 bases). Germline V gene sequence: CDR1 SGHDN, CDR2 FVKESK. The ends were cut back, 8 bases at V and 3 bases at J, with 23 bases in the middle. This CDR3 is 17 amino acids long. The chain's CDR3 is CASHLRTRGLVNQPQHF. The part of the CDR3 DNA that was read is TGTGCCAGCCACTTACGTACTAGGGGGTTAGTCAATCAGCCC.

Details on this clone: The read falls 3 residues short of the CDR3 end, and the missing part is taken from the germline J gene. The chain uses TRBV19 and TRBJ2-3, with TRBD2 matching over 14 bases. Germline V gene lookup returns CDR1 LNHDA and CDR2 SQIVND (reference sequence). The V gene end was trimmed by 4 bases and the J gene end by 8 bases; junction bases not matched to a gene: 2. There are 14 residues in the CDR3. This CDR3 is CASSSGLAGGTQYF. The covered CDR3 bases are TGTGCCAGTAGTAGCGGACTAGCGGGAGGTACG.

To note about this clone: The sequence runs out 3 residues before the end of the CDR3; the remainder is reconstructed from the germline J gene. This sequence joins TRBV20-1 and TRBJ2-7; TRBD2 matches at 10 bases. This CDR3 has 13 residues. The germline V gene encodes CDR1 DFQATT and CDR2 SNEGSKA (reference sequence). Germline trimming cut 4 bases from V and 2 bases from J; bases unmatched to any gene: 2. The CDR3 region is CSATGTSAYEQYF. Partial CDR3 DNA: TGCAGTGCTACCGGGACTAGCGCCTACGAG.

As regards this clone: The CDR3 goes on 3 residues after the read ends, and that part is filled in from the germline J gene. The chain couples TRBV7-2 to TRBJ1-2; TRBD1 might be the D (6 bases). V lost 3 bases and J 3 bases, leaving 14 bases between the germline ends. The CDR3 covers 15 residues. Germline CDR1 is SGHTA and CDR2 is FQGNSA. CDR3 DNA (partial): TGTGCCAGCAGCTTTAGAGGGGAGGGGGACTATGGC. Protein sequence: CASSFRGEGDYG. The complete CDR3 sequence is CASSFRGEGDYGYTF.